A selection of T cell receptor beta chains follows, all from one sample in a study of OX40 agonist ivuxolimab in advanced cancers. TCRdb's table, derived via immunoSEQ multiplex PCR, lists solely in-frame clones and lacks some. The sample holds approximately 41,000 clones; around four fifths are singletons and the top ten take around 2.7%. The source was CD4+ or CD8+ T cells sorted from blood, collected in a trial of the OX40 agonist ivuxolimab. Source of these receptors: an adult with an advanced solid tumor such as melanoma, head and neck, liver or kidney cancer. The CDR3 runs from the conserved cysteine through the conserved F or W. The D gene is left open where the match is weak. Size values are once, few and many counts, or a class for expanded clones, and some rows have none.

j_gene,v_gene,abundance,d_gene,CDR3nt,CDR3aa
TRBJ2-3,TRBV5-4,.,.,TGTGCCAGCAGCTTTGCGGCCAAGACAGATACGCAGTATTTT,CASSFAAKTDTQYF
TRBJ2-7,TRBV10-1,.,.,TGCGCCAGCAGTGCAGCGGACTCCTACGAGCAGTACTTC,CASSAADSYEQYF
TRBJ2-5,TRBV27,.,.,TGTGCCAGCAGTTTAAAGGGGAGGGAGACCCAGTACTTC,CASSLKGRETQYF
TRBJ2-7,TRBV13,.,TRBD2,TGTGCCAGCAGCTTTCCCTCTAGCGGGAGGCAGGAGCAGTACTTC,CASSFPSSGRQEQYF
TRBJ2-3,TRBV20-1,.,.,TGCAGTGCTAGAGTTCCGGCTACGCAGTATTTT,CSARVPATQYF
TRBJ2-7,TRBV5-1,.,.,TGCGCCAGCAGCCCTACGACGGGGTACGAGCAGTACTTC,CASSPTTGYEQYF
TRBJ1-4,TRBV2,.,.,TGTGCCAGCAGTACTGAAGATAGACGGGAAAAACTGTTTTTT,CASSTEDRREKLFF
TRBJ2-2,TRBV7-9,.,TRBD1,TGTGCCAGCACCCCAAGCCGGGGACAGGGAACGTCCGGGGAGCTGTTTTTT,CASTPSRGQGTSGELFF
TRBJ2-1,TRBV10-2,.,.,TGCGCCAGCAGGCCTGGTGGAACCTACAATGAGCAGTTCTTC,CASRPGGTYNEQFF
TRBJ1-1,TRBV28,.,.,TGTGCCAGCAGCTTAAGGACCCTTCGGAACACTGAAGCTTTCTTT,CASSLRTLRNTEAFF
TRBJ2-7,TRBV11-3,.,.,TGTGCCAGCGCTTTGGACGGCCGGGGCTTCTCCTACGAGCAGTACTTC,CASALDGRGFSYEQYF
TRBJ1-4,TRBV27,.,TRBD1,TGTGCCAGCAGTTTACGGGACAGGGGGCGCGGTGAAAAACTGTTTTTT,CASSLRDRGRGEKLFF
TRBJ2-7,TRBV6-5,once,TRBD1,TGTGCCAGCTCTCGGACAGGGGTGGTCGAGCAGTACTTC,CASSRTGVVEQYF
TRBJ1-4,TRBV28,.,.,TGTGCCAGCAGTTTACCGGGTTTGGAGGAAAAACTGTTTTTT,CASSLPGLEEKLFF
TRBJ1-1,TRBV10-3,.,.,TGTGCCATCAGCACCTCCTTGAACACTGAAGCTTTCTTT,CAISTSLNTEAFF
TRBJ2-7,TRBV5-1,.,.,TGCGCCAGCAGCCCTGGGATGACCTACGAGCAGTACTTC,CASSPGMTYEQYF
TRBJ1-3,TRBV19,.,.,TGTGCCAGTGCAAGGGGGGCTGGAAACACCATATATTTT,CASARGAGNTIYF
TRBJ2-1,TRBV4-3,once,.,TGCGCCAGCAGCCAAGGTACAGGGTCAGGAGAGCAGTTCTTC,CASSQGTGSGEQFF
TRBJ1-3,TRBV28,.,.,TGTGCCAGCAGTTTATTGGGCCTCTCTGGAAACACCATATATTTT,CASSLLGLSGNTIYF
TRBJ1-3,TRBV11-2,.,.,TGTGCCAGCAGCTTCCAGGGTCCAACCCAGCGCTCTGGAAACACCATATATTTT,CASSFQGPTQRSGNTIYF
TRBJ2-5,TRBV28,.,TRBD2,TGTGCCAGCAGTCGAGCGGGAGTCGCGACCCAGTACTTC,CASSRAGVATQYF
TRBJ1-2,TRBV29-1,.,.,TGCAGCGTTGATCACGGTTCGGGGGGCTACACCTTC,CSVDHGSGGYTF
TRBJ2-5,TRBV5-1,.,.,TGCGCCAGCAGCTTGGCTCAGACCCAGTACTTC,CASSLAQTQYF
TRBJ2-1,TRBV27,.,.,TGTGCCAGCAGTGCGTCCAATCCGAGCTCCTACAATGAGCAGTTCTTC,CASSASNPSSYNEQFF
TRBJ2-7,TRBV5-4,.,TRBD2,TGTGCCAGCAGCTTGGATGCGGGACTAGCCTCCTACGAGCAGTACTTC,CASSLDAGLASYEQYF
TRBJ1-1,TRBV5-4,.,.,TGTGCCAGCAGCTTGGTTGGGCGGATTACGAACACTGAAGCTTTCTTT,CASSLVGRITNTEAFF
TRBJ2-7,TRBV6-1,once,.,TGTGCCAGCATTTTCAGCCGAGGAGAGCAGTACTTC,CASIFSRGEQYF
TRBJ2-4,TRBV7-8,.,.,TGTGCCAGCAGCCCGGCGACTAGGGGCACCAAAAACATTCAGTACTTC,CASSPATRGTKNIQYF
TRBJ1-4,TRBV14,.,.,TGTGCCAGCAGCAGACTGGGATGGGGTAGTGAAAAACTGTTTTTT,CASSRLGWGSEKLFF
TRBJ1-1,TRBV7-9,.,.,TGTGCCAGCAGCTTGGCGGGTCCGAACACTGAAGCTTTCTTT,CASSLAGPNTEAFF
TRBJ2-5,TRBV5-4,.,.,TGTGCCAGCAGCGTCTGGGACAAGCGTACCAAAGAGACCCAGTACTTC,CASSVWDKRTKETQYF
TRBJ2-6,TRBV12-2,.,.,TGTGCAAGTCGCTCAAACTGGGGGGCTTCAATCCTCTCTGGGGCCAACGTCCTGACTTTC,CASRSNWGASILSGANVLTF
TRBJ2-7,TRBV28,.,.,TGTGCCAGCAACGGACAGTCGAGGCTCTACGAGCAGTACTTC,CASNGQSRLYEQYF
TRBJ2-7,TRBV7-2,.,.,TGTGCCAGCAGCTTAGCGGTCGAGCAGTACTTC,CASSLAVEQYF
TRBJ1-2,TRBV6-1,.,.,TGTGCCAGCAGCCGGACAGCAGCTAACTATGGCTACACCTTC,CASSRTAANYGYTF
TRBJ2-3,TRBV7-2,.,.,TGTGCCAGCAGCTTTTCGACTACGGCAGATACGCAGTATTTT,CASSFSTTADTQYF
TRBJ2-7,TRBV4-1,.,TRBD1,TGCGCCAGCAGTGGACGCGGACAGGGCCTATCCTACGAGCAGTACTTC,CASSGRGQGLSYEQYF
TRBJ2-7,TRBV10-2,once,.,TGCGCCAGCAGTGAGTCGGGGTTCAACGAGCAGTACTTC,CASSESGFNEQYF
TRBJ2-2,TRBV5-1,once,.,TGCGCCAGCAGCACTCGCACAAACACCGGGGAGCTGTTTTTT,CASSTRTNTGELFF
TRBJ2-2,TRBV7-2,.,TRBD1,TGTGCCAGCAGCCCGCGACAGGGCCCCGGGGAGCTGTTTTTT,CASSPRQGPGELFF
TRBJ2-7,TRBV11-3,.,TRBD2,TGTGCCAGCAGCCCAGGACTAGCGGGTAGATACGAGCAGTACTTC,CASSPGLAGRYEQYF
TRBJ1-2,TRBV7-9,.,.,TGTGCCAGCAGCATCCGGGACGGATACTATGGCTACACCTTC,CASSIRDGYYGYTF
TRBJ2-1,TRBV5-4,.,TRBD2,TGTGCCAGCAGCTTGCCGAGCGGGGGTACTCTTGAGCAGTTCTTC,CASSLPSGGTLEQFF
TRBJ1-1,TRBV7-9,.,.,TGTGCCAGCAGCTTAGGTCCGACCCCTTTGAGGACTGAAGCTTTCTTT,CASSLGPTPLRTEAFF
TRBJ2-7,TRBV28,.,.,TGTGCCAGCAGTTTGCGGCACTCCTACGAGCAGTACTTC,CASSLRHSYEQYF
TRBJ1-3,TRBV29-1,once,.,TGCAGCGTTCCCTCGGGGGTTGGAAACACCATATATTTT,CSVPSGVGNTIYF
TRBJ2-6,TRBV7-3,.,.,TGTGCCAGCAGCTTAGATCTGGAGGGCTCTGGGGCCAACGTCCTGACTTTC,CASSLDLEGSGANVLTF
TRBJ2-5,TRBV19,.,.,TGTGCCAGTAGTGTACAGGGAAGCGGGGAGACCCAGTACTTC,CASSVQGSGETQYF
TRBJ2-3,TRBV4-1,.,.,TGCGCCAGCAGCCCTCCATTTGGTTGGACGCAGTATTTT,CASSPPFGWTQYF